The entry that follows covers one T cell receptor (beta chain) sequence. This clone's antigen is unknown. There are no base qualities to consult, and no much larger clone falls within one base. The data belong to a study of T cell repertoires in cytomegalovirus infection (dated by TCRdb to between 2019 and 2020). Some background on the complete study: The HLA type of each donor mattered for the analysis, because public TCR beta signatures pointed to carriage of CMV infection along with the matching HLA type. Study-wide findings and limitations: The ex vivo response was dominated by HLA-C-restricted CMV-specific TCR beta clonotypes, which also provided the single most frequent clonotype in two of eight donors. Carriers of CMV infection plus the relevant HLA type were discriminated by the cumulative frequency of public TCR beta family members in the study cohort and in an independent roughly 370-donor cohort.

CDR1 and CDR2, per the germline V gene, are MNHEY and SVGEGT. V was cut back by 6 bases and J by 7 bases, leaving a gap of 11 bases between them. The CDR3, cysteine through phenylalanine, is 12 amino acids long. The only DNA kept is the CDR3, 36 bases in frame from the first base. The run used an Illumina HiSeq 1500. The public reads were reprocessed in TCRdb via fastp at Q25 and MiXCR, keeping in-frame beta chains. For every CDR3 protein sequence, its rows merge into one entry that carries the most common genes and DNA. The sample has around 490,000 distinct CDR3 sequences on record, about 26% of them singletons. The biggest ten clones account for about 13% of the sample.

Sequencing was performed on PBMCs. Recombination joined TRBV6-2 or TRBV6-3 with TRBJ2-3; the D segment could be TRBD2, given 5 matching bases. The receptor comes from a human donor in good health (CMV status not recorded). Some clones in this sample may be carry-over from other donors' samples. DNA sequence: TGTGCCAGCAGGTCAAGCGGTAATACGCAGTATTTT. This gives the protein CASRSSGNTQYF.